This T cell receptor (beta chain) is from a study of regulatory T cells in long-lasting Graves disease (dated by TCRdb to about 2021). Regarding the study in general: To count as having persistent Graves' disease, a patient had to have received antithyroid drug treatment for over 5 years with TSH receptor autoantibodies remaining persistently positive. A total of 33 samples underwent TCR sequencing: around 13 from persistent and roughly 20 from newly diagnosed Graves' disease patients. The study was registered as a clinical trial and conducted in China. Peripheral blood TCR sequencing and RNA sequencing compared persistent Graves' disease patients with newly diagnosed Graves' disease patients. On average, persistent Graves' disease patients in the clinical cohort had been on antithyroid drugs for about 10.3 years.

Via the germline V gene, CDR1 is SGHTA and CDR2 FQGNSA. The junction carries 15 bases between V and J, which are trimmed by 6 bases and 12 bases respectively. Including cysteine and phenylalanine, the CDR3 has 12 amino acids. Of all the DNA, just the CDR3 is kept, 36 bases in frame from base 1. With regard to this clonotype: Its antigen is still unknown. No quality values exist for individual bases; no much larger clone is one base distant.

Receptors were amplified or captured by multiplex PCR. TCRdb names Illumina HiSeq 4000 as the instrument used. CDR3 regions were amplified by Arm-PCR with iRepertoire HTBI primers to construct TCR beta libraries. Before sequencing, the PCR products went through gel purification. Per the source publication's procedure: A total of 62 TRBV and some 15 TRBJ segments were identified across samples and were used for gene usage analysis of CDR3 amino acid clonotypes. COPE and FqMerger were used to merge filtered high-quality paired reads into contigs. BLAST was used to align contigs to the IMGT TRBV, TRBD and TRBJ reference genes, and CDR3 was defined following IMGT. Clonotypes above 0.1% frequency were classified as highly expanded clones. Repertoire diversity was measured by Shannon entropy, and V-J evenness by the Gini coefficient. A clonotype was considered public if more than one individual shared it. Through fastp at Q25 and MiXCR, TCRdb rebuilt clones from the public reads, retaining in-frame beta chains. CDR3 protein duplicates are merged, each entry listing the most common genes and DNA. For this entry, the V and J calls and clone size follow TCRdb and not the study's own pipeline. This sample comprises 250,000 to 300,000 distinct CDR3 sequences, 22% of them detected only once. The ten largest clonotypes hold about 56% of the sample.

The time point label, read with the paper, signifies: persistent/refractory GD, antithyroid drugs over 5 years with positive TRAb. For both TCR sequencing and RNA sequencing, RNA was extracted from PBMCs using TRIzol. Graves' disease was diagnosed according to American Thyroid Association guidelines. Patients for the study were recruited at an endocrinology department in Xi'an, China. From each patient, about 8.9 milliliters of peripheral blood was collected into an EDTA anticoagulant tube. Ficoll Paque Plus density gradient separation was used to isolate PBMCs, and no further T cell sorting was done. RNA quality was checked with an Agilent 2100 Bioanalyzer and agarose gel, and concentration with a NanoDrop 2000. Overall results and qualifications from the work: Patients with persistent disease shared more public clonotypes (approximately 2,500) than newly diagnosed patients did (roughly 970). Preferential use of TRBV28, TRBJ1-2 and TRBJ2-5 was observed in persistent disease, whereas TRBV20-1 and TRBJ2-1 were favored in newly diagnosed disease. Lower TCR Shannon entropy and fewer highly expanded clones were observed in persistent Graves' disease patients than in newly diagnosed patients, which suggested clonal expansion. The authors noted that the small sample size was a limitation that may lower accuracy. The study examined only peripheral blood because the primary lesion, thyroid tissue, could not be accessed. Only the TCR beta chain was sequenced and analyzed.

The receptor comes from a female donor with Graves disease. The sequencing used peripheral blood mononuclear cells (PBMCs), collected when the disease was refractory, from a patient treated with antithyroid drugs. The sequence joins TRBV7-2 to TRBJ2-1; TRBD1 could be the D gene, as 6 bases match. The DNA sequence reads TGTGCCAGCAGAACAGGGAACGGTGGGCAGTTCTTC. This gives the protein CASRTGNGGQFF.